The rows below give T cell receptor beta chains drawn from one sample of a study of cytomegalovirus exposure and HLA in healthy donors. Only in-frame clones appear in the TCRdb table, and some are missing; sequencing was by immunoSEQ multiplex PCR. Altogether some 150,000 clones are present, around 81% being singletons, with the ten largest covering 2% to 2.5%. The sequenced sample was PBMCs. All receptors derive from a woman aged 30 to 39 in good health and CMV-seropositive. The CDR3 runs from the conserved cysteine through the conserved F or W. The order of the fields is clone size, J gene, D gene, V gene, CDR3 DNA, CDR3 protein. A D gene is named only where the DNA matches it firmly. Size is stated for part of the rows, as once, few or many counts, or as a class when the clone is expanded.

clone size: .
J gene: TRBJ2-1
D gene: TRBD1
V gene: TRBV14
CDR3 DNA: TGTGCCAGCAGCTATTTATTTGGACAGGGGGTAAGCAATGAGCAGTTCTTC
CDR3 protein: CASSYLFGQGVSNEQFF

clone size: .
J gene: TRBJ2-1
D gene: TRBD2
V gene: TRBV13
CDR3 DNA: TGTGCCAGCAGCTCCGAGCGGGAGGGCCCCAGTGAGCAGTTCTTC
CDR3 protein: CASSSEREGPSEQFF

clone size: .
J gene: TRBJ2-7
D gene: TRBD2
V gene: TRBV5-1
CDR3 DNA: TGCGCCAGCAGCATTGGGGGGGTCCACGAGCAGTACTTC
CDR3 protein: CASSIGGVHEQYF

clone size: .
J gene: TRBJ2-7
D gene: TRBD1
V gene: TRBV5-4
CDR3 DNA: TGTGCCAGCAGATTTAGGCCAGGGGGCAAGTTCGAGCAGTACTTC
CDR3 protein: CASRFRPGGKFEQYF

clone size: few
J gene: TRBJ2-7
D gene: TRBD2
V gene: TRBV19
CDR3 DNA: TGTGCCAGTAGTATAGATCTATCTAGCGGGAGCTCCTACGAGCAGTACTTC
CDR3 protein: CASSIDLSSGSSYEQYF

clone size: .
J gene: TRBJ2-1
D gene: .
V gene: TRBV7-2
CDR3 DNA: TGTGCCAGCAGCTCACAGGAATGGAAGCAGTTCTTC
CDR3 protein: CASSSQEWKQFF

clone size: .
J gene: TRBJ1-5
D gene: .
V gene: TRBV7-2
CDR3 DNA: TGTGCCACCAGCTTGGGGGCAAGGATGGCTGGTCAGCCCCAGCATTTT
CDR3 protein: CATSLGARMAGQPQHF

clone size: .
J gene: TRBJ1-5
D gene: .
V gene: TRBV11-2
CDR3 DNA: TGTGCCAGCAGTCCCGGCGGGAATCAGCCCCAGCATTTT
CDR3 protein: CASSPGGNQPQHF

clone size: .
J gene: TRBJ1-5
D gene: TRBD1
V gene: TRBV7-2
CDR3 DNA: TGTGCCAGCAGCTTAGCTCGGACAGGGCGTCAGCCCCAGCATTTT
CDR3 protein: CASSLARTGRQPQHF

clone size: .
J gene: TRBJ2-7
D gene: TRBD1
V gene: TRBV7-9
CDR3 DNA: TGTGCCAGCAGCCGACCGGGACAGGGGGCGATCGGCGAGCAGTACTTC
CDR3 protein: CASSRPGQGAIGEQYF

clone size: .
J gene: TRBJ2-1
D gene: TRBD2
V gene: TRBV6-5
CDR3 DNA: TGTGCCAGCAGTTGGCGGACTAGCGGGAACTACAATGAGCAGTTCTTC
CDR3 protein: CASSWRTSGNYNEQFF

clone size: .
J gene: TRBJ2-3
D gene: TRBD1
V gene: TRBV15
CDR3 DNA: TGTGCCACCAGCATGGTGACAGGGGTCACAGATACGCAGTATTTT
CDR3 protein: CATSMVTGVTDTQYF

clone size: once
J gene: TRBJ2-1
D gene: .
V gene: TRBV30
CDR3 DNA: TGTGCCCGAACAGGGCACTACAATGAGCAGTTCTTC
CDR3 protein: CARTGHYNEQFF

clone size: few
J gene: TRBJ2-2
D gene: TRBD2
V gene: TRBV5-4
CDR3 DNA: TGTGCCAGCAGGCGACTAGCGGGAGGTCACGGGGAGCTGTTTTTT
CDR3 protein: CASRRLAGGHGELFF

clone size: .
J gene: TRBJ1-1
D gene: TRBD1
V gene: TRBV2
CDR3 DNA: TGTGCCAGCAAAGGACAGGGGGTGAACCCCGAAGCTTTCTTT
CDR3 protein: CASKGQGVNPEAFF

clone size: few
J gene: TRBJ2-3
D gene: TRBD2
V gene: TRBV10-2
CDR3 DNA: TGCGCCAGCAGTCATGGCCTCCTAGCGGGGGGGCAAGATACGCAGTATTTT
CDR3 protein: CASSHGLLAGGQDTQYF

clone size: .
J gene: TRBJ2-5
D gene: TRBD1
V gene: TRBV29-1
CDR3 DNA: TGCAGCGTTCAAGGTTGGGGACAGGGGGCCCGAGAGACCCAGTACTTC
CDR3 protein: CSVQGWGQGARETQYF

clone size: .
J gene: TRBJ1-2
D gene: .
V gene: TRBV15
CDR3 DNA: TGTGCCACCAGCGGCGAACAGTATGGCTACACCTTC
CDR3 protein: CATSGEQYGYTF

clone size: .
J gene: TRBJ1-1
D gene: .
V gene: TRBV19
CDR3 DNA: TGTGCCAGTACCCTACAGGGAAGTGAAGCTTTCTTT
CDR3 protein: CASTLQGSEAFF

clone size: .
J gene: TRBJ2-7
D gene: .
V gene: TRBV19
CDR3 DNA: TGTGCCAGTAGTGTCAGGGGAGACGAGCAGTACTTC
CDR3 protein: CASSVRGDEQYF

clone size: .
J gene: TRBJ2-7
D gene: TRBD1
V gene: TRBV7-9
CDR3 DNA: TGTGCCAGCAGCCGACAGGGCGAGCAGTACTTC
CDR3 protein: CASSRQGEQYF

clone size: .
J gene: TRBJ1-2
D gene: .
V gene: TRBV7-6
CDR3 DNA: TGTGCCAGCAGCTTAGATAGAAGAGGGAACGGCTACACCTTC
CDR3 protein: CASSLDRRGNGYTF

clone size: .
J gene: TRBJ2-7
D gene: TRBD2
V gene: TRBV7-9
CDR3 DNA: TGTGCCAGCAGCATTAGCGGGAGAAAATCTTACGAGCAGTACTTC
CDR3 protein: CASSISGRKSYEQYF

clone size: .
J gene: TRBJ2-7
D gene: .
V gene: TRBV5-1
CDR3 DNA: TGCGCCAGCAGCTTGGCCCCCGGGGAAAAGAGGTACGAGCAGTACTTC
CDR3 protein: CASSLAPGEKRYEQYF

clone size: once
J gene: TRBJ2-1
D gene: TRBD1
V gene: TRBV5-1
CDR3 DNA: TGCGCCAGCAGCTTGGTTGTTCCCGGGACAGGGTTACCTGAGCAGTTCTTC
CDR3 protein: CASSLVVPGTGLPEQFF

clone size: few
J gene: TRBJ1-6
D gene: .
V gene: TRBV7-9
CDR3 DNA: TGTGCCAGCAGCTTAACAGGTCTTCCACCCCTCCACTTT
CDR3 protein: CASSLTGLPPLHF

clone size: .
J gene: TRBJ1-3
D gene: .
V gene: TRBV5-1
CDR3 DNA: TGCGCCAGCAGCTCCAGTGACTCTGGAAACACCATATATTTT
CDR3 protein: CASSSSDSGNTIYF

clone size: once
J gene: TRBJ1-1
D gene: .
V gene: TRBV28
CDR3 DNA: TGTGCCAGCAGTCCCCCCCGGGGTGACACTGAAGCTTTCTTT
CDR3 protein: CASSPPRGDTEAFF

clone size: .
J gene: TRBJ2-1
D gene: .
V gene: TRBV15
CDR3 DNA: TGTGCCACCAGCGGGGGAGGAGCTTACAATGAGCAGTTCTTC
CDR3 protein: CATSGGGAYNEQFF

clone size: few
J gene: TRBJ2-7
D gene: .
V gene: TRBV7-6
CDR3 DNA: TGTGCCAGCAGCTTAGTATCCCAGCGCGAGCAGTACTTC
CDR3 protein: CASSLVSQREQYF

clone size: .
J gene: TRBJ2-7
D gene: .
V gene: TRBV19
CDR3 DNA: TGTGCCAGCCGAGGGGGAGGGAGTCGTGGCGAGCAGTACTTC
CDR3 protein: CASRGGGSRGEQYF

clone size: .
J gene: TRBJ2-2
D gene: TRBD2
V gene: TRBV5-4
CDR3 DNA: TGTGCCAGCAGCCCAGAACCGGGACTAGCGGGAACCGGGGAGCTGTTTTTT
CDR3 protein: CASSPEPGLAGTGELFF

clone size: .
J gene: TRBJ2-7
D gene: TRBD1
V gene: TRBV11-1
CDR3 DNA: TGTGCCAGCAGCTTACGGGTTGGCAGGGGGAACTACGAGCAGTACTTC
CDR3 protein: CASSLRVGRGNYEQYF

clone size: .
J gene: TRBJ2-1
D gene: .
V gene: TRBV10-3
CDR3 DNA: TGTGCCATCAGCCAAATCAGGGATGAGCAGTTCTTC
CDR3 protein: CAISQIRDEQFF

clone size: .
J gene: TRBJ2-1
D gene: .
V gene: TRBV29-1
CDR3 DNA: TGCAGCGTTGAGAAGGGAGTTTACAATGAGCAGTTCTTC
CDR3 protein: CSVEKGVYNEQFF

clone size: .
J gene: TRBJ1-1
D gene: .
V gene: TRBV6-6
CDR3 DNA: TGTGCCAGCATGGGCATAATGAACACTGAAGCTTTCTTT
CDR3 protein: CASMGIMNTEAFF

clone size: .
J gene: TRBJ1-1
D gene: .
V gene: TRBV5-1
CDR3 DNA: TGCGCCAGCAGCTTGGACAGGGTGAACACTGAAGCTTTCTTT
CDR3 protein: CASSLDRVNTEAFF

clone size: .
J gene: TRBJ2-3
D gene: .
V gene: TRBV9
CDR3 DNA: TGTGCCAGCAGCGTAGTTGAGAACACAGATACGCAGTATTTT
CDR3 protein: CASSVVENTDTQYF

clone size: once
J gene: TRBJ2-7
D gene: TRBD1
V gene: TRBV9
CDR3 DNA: TGTGCCAGCAGCGCCGGGACAGGGGACGGTGATGGGTACGAGCAGTACTTC
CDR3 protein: CASSAGTGDGDGYEQYF